This TCR beta chain was sequenced in a study of T cells expressing NK-cell markers. Study-wide findings and caveats: Once again these clonotypes came out on top in the CD3+CD56-NKG2C+ fraction of several donors.

From the 5' RACE reads, TCRdb lists one entry per CDR3 protein and no DNA. The sample has about 410,000 distinct CDR3 sequences; the top ten hold about 10%. Of note for this clonotype: Antigen unknown.

This clonotype was sampled from a woman between 45 and 65 years old in good health. Sequencing used blood T cells: a sorted CD56 or NKG2C T cell subset, CD4+ or CD8+ T cells, or bulk PBMC T cells (not recorded which).

The chain's CDR3 is CASGLAQGFYGYTF. The chain couples TRBV12-5 to TRBJ1-2; the TCRdb call, TRBD1, lacks DNA for checking. This CDR3 comprises 14 residues. Germline V gives CDR1 LGHNT, CDR2 FRNRAP. Combining the CDR3 with reference TRBV12-5 and TRBJ1-2 gives the whole variable domain DARVTQTPRHKVTEMGQEVTMRCQPILGHNTVFWYRQTMMQGLELLAYFRNRAPLDDSGMPKDRFSAEMPDATLATLKIQPSEPRDSAVYFCASGLAQGFYGYTFGSGTRLTVV.